This T cell receptor (beta chain) was sequenced for a study of early T cells in non-severe SARS-CoV-2 infection. Study as a whole: Sequenced material consisted of bulk RNA (from unsorted whole blood), and chains were unpaired.

The junction had 9 bases not matched to a gene; V was cut back by 0 bases and J by 2 bases. Germline assignment: CDR1 SGHNT and CDR2 YYREEE (reference sequence). This CDR3 is 17 amino acids long. Notes on the study in general: Matching against VDJdb likely underestimated virus-specific expansions, favoring anti-spike CD8.

This clonotype has a handful of counts. Antigen unknown. Individual cDNA molecules were tagged with unique molecular identifiers. One entry per CDR3 protein results from TCRdb running MiXCR on the 5' RACE reads. The table lists approximately 45,000 distinct CDR3 sequences, roughly a tenth of them singletons. This receptor was taken from an adult who was a healthcare worker with PCR-confirmed SARS-CoV-2 infection or an uninfected control (not recorded which). The V and J genes are TRBV5-4 and TRBJ2-7, with 9 bases identical to TRBD2. The sequenced sample was whole blood. The CDR3 region is CASSLAGLAGITYEQYF. The CDR3 DNA reads as TGTGCCAGCAGCTTGGCCGGGCTAGCGGGGATCACCTACGAGCAGTACTTC.